Shown below are 24 T cell receptor beta chains from a single sample sequenced in a study of T cell repertoires in cytomegalovirus infection. In TCRdb, the reads were re-called with MiXCR into one record per CDR3 protein. The sample records around 630,000 distinct CDR3 sequences, 24% being singletons. The sequenced sample was CD8+ T cells from PBMCs. Every receptor here comes from a human donor in good health (CMV status not recorded). Some clones in this sample may be carry-over from other donors' samples.

The V call is TRBV28, the J call TRBJ1-1; D gene uncertain. The CDR3 runs to 13 residues. CDR1 is MDHEN, CDR2 SYDVKM, per germline. CDR3 region: CGTGSWGNTEAFF. CDR3 sequence (DNA): TGTGGAACTGGTTCCTGGGGGAACACTGAAGCTTTCTTT.

The chain carries TRBV28 and TRBJ1-5, with 7 nucleotides matching TRBD1. Germline lookup yields CDR1 MDHEN and CDR2 SYDVKM. J was trimmed by 5 bases and V by 7 bases; bases with no gene match: 5. CDR3 length: 13 residues. CDR3 sequence: CASIRGHDQPQHF. CDR3 DNA: TGTGCCAGCATAAGGGGGCATGATCAGCCCCAGCATTTT.

This clonotype has a count of ten or more. The chain has TRBV5-1 and TRBJ2-1; 12 positions agree with TRBD2. This CDR3 has 17 amino acids. From germline, CDR1 is SGHRS and CDR2 YFSETQ. V shed 1 base, J shed 3 bases, and the junction held 5 bases outside the gene matches. The DNA of the CDR3 is TGCGCCAGCAGCTTGTCGACTAGCGGGGGAAACTACAATGAGCAGTTCTTC. It codes for CASSLSTSGGNYNEQFF.

The chain combines TRBV19 with TRBJ2-4; D might be TRBD1 (6 bases). V was pared by 7 bases and J by 9 bases, with 10 bases between. The CDR3 covers 11 residues. The germline V gene encodes CDR1 LNHDA and CDR2 SQIVND (reference sequence). CDR3 nucleotides: TGTGCCAGTAAAACAGGGATCATTCAGTACTTC. The encoded protein is CASKTGIIQYF. The full variable domain, with the rest looked up from reference TRBV19 and TRBJ2-4, is DGGITQSPKYLFRKEGQNVTLSCEQNLNHDAMYWYRQDPGQGLRLIYYSQIVNDFQKGDIAEGYSVSREKKESFPLTVTSAQKNPTAFYLCASKTGIIQYFGAGTRLSVL.

This clonotype has just a few counts. The rearrangement links TRBV28 to TRBJ2-4; D gene ambiguous. Germline assignment: CDR1 MDHEN and CDR2 SYDVKM. Deletions cut 6 bases from V and 2 bases from J, with 8 bases between. The CDR3 runs to 13 residues. The CDR3 sequence: CASRPGPKNIQYF. DNA for the CDR3: TGTGCCAGCAGGCCGGGCCCCAAAAACATTCAGTACTTC. The whole variable domain, remainder taken from reference TRBV28 and TRBJ2-4, is DVKVTQSSRYLVKRTGEKVFLECVQDMDHENMFWYRQDPGLGLRLIYFSYDVKMKEKGDIPEGYSVSREKKERFSLILESASTNQTSMYLCASRPGPKNIQYFGAGTRLSVL.

The sample holds a few counts of this clonotype. V is TRBV28 and J is TRBJ2-1; D is uncertain. This CDR3 comprises 15 residues. The germline V gene encodes CDR1 MDHEN and CDR2 SYDVKM. Trimming left V 1 base short and J 3 bases short, with 10 bases between. The CDR3 DNA reads TGTGCCAGCAGTTTATCGGGTAGAAACTACAATGAGCAGTTCTTC. This translates into CASSLSGRNYNEQFF.

This clonotype occurred many times. CDR3 sequence reads: CASSFPGGQREAFF. The CDR3 nucleotides read TGTGCCAGCAGCTTCCCAGGGGGCCAGAGGGAAGCTTTCTTT. The chain combines TRBV7-2 with TRBJ1-1, with 8 bases fitting TRBD1. V lost 3 bases to trimming and J lost 8 bases; unmatched junction nucleotides: 8. The V gene's germline CDR1 is SGHTA and CDR2 FQGNSA. The CDR3 spans 14 residues.

V and J are TRBV10-3 and TRBJ2-7; possible D gene TRBD2, 6 bases. CDR1 and CDR2 (germline): ENHRY, SYGVKD. Trimming left V 6 bases short and J 2 bases short, with 11 bases between. The CDR3 consists of 13 residues. CDR3 bases: TGTGCCATCAGCCCCGGCGGGACCTACGAGCAGTACTTC. It translates to CAISPGGTYEQYF.

This clonotype was found a few times. This rearrangement joins TRBV15 to TRBJ2-1; D perhaps matches TRBD1 (6 bases). The CDR3 is 15 residues long. Trimming cost V 5 bases and J 1 base, with 12 bases left between them. In germline, CDR1 is LNHNV, CDR2 YYDKDF (reference sequence). The CDR3 loop reads CATSENRDSYNEQFF. CDR3 nucleotide sequence: TGTGCCACCAGCGAAAACAGGGATTCCTACAATGAGCAGTTCTTC.

DNA for the CDR3: TGTGCCAGCAGTGTCCCGACAGGGGGCGTCACAGATACGCAGTATTTT. Translation: CASSVPTGGVTDTQYF. The chain is built from TRBV28 and TRBJ2-3, with TRBD1 matching 10 bases. This CDR3 is 16 amino acids long. The germline V gene encodes CDR1 MDHEN and CDR2 SYDVKM. The V gene end was trimmed by 5 bases and the J gene end by 2 bases; junction bases not matched to a gene: 7.

This clonotype was counted a few times. The gene calls are TRBV19 and TRBJ2-5; TRBD1 matches 9 bases. After removal of 6 bases from V and 4 bases from J, the junction contained 9 bases not matched to a gene. The CDR3 consists of 15 residues. In germline, CDR1 is LNHDA, CDR2 SQIVND (reference sequence). The CDR3 sequence: CASRSYPTGGETQYF. CDR3 bases: TGTGCCAGTAGGTCCTACCCGACAGGGGGAGAGACCCAGTACTTC.

This chain links TRBV29-1 with TRBJ1-2, with 7 bases identical to TRBD1. The CDR3 consists of 12 residues. With 3 bases clipped from V and 8 bases from J, the junction kept 6 bases outside the gene matches. Germline-derived CDR1 and CDR2 are SQVTM and ANQGSEA. This CDR3 reads CSVEGDREGYTF. The CDR3 bases are TGCAGCGTTGAGGGAGACAGGGAAGGCTACACCTTC.

Of note for this clonotype: The germline gene is not matched at one end of the junction; a read error may be the cause. The CDR3 loop reads CSAGLYGYIF. As DNA, the CDR3 is TGCAGTGCAGGATTGTATGGCTACATCTTC. The V call is TRBV20-1, the J call TRBJ1-2; D not resolved. The CDR3 has 10 amino acids. Germline loops: CDR1 DFQATT, CDR2 SNEGSKA (reference sequence).

The chain uses TRBV7-2 and TRBJ2-5; 9 nucleotides agree with TRBD1. Germline CDR1 and CDR2: SGHTA and FQGNSA. V shed 4 bases and J 4 bases; nucleotides not matched to a gene: 7. The CDR3 runs 15 residues. This CDR3 reads CASSSTGGWLETQYF. The CDR3 DNA sequence: TGTGCCAGCAGCTCGACAGGGGGGTGGTTAGAGACCCAGTACTTC.

J is TRBJ2-1 and V is TRBV15; 9 bases map to TRBD2. This CDR3 is 20 amino acids long. Germline V CDR1 and CDR2: LNHNV, YYDKDF (reference sequence). The junction had 12 bases not matched to a gene; V was cut back by 0 bases and J by 0 bases. CDR3 nucleotide sequence: TGTGCCACCAGCAGAGATCGAGGGCTAGCGGGGTTAGGCTCCTACAATGAGCAGTTCTTC. This sequence encodes CATSRDRGLAGLGSYNEQFF.

The chain combines TRBV29-1 with TRBJ1-2; D unclear. CDR1 is SQVTM, CDR2 ANQGSEA, per germline. CDR3 size: 13 residues. V lost 4 bases, J lost 0 bases, and 9 bases lay in between. This CDR3 reads CSVAPAANYGYTF. The DNA of the CDR3 is TGCAGCGTTGCCCCAGCAGCTAACTATGGCTACACCTTC.

The chain links TRBV27 to TRBJ1-5, with TRBD1 matching over 8 bases. Trimming removed 0 bases from V and 1 base from J; junction bases left unmatched: 2. The CDR3 is made up of 16 amino acids. Per germline, CDR1 MNHEY and CDR2 SMNVEV (reference sequence). The CDR3 sequence: CASSLSRTGSNQPQHF. The CDR3 region has the DNA TGTGCCAGCAGTTTATCGAGGACAGGGAGCAATCAGCCCCAGCATTTT.

This clonotype was seen a handful of times. The CDR3 spells CASSSGQVTEAFF. The CDR3 DNA follows: TGTGCCAGCAGCTCGGGGCAAGTCACTGAAGCTTTCTTT. The rearrangement links TRBV9 to TRBJ1-1; D possibly corresponds to TRBD1 (5 bases). V lost 4 bases to trimming and J lost 4 bases, with 11 bases between them. Germline CDR1 reads SGDLS; CDR2 reads YYNGEE. The CDR3 is 13 residues long.

This clonotype has a count of ten or more. The chain links TRBV6-2 or TRBV6-3 to TRBJ1-5, with unresolved D. V lost 5 bases to trimming and J lost 6 bases, with 11 bases between them. CDR3 length equals 13 residues. CDR1 and CDR2 from the germline V gene are MNHEY and SVGEGT. DNA of the CDR3: TGTGCCAGCAGTCCTGACCGGGGTCAGCCCCAGCATTTT. It specifies CASSPDRGQPQHF.

This clonotype has only a few counts. V usage is TRBV29-1 and J usage is TRBJ2-5, with 10 bases lining up with TRBD2. CDR1 SQVTM and CDR2 ANQGSEA come from the germline V gene. V shed 6 bases and J 4 bases; nucleotides not matched to a gene: 11. The CDR3 contains 15 residues. DNA for the CDR3: TGCAGCGTCCCCCGGTCTAGCGGGGGAGGAGAGACCCAGTACTTC. It encodes CSVPRSSGGGETQYF.

This clonotype was counted between two and nine times. The chain has TRBV28 and TRBJ2-3; D is perhaps TRBD1 or TRBD2 (5 bases each). The CDR3 contains 13 residues. V lost 3 bases to trimming and J lost 9 bases, with 13 bases between them. Germline values: CDR1 MDHEN, CDR2 SYDVKM. The CDR3 sequence: CASSLMPRDTQYF. For the CDR3, the DNA is TGTGCCAGCAGTTTGATGCCCAGGGACACGCAGTATTTT.

This clonotype was counted ten times or more. The rearrangement links TRBV2 to TRBJ2-5, with 9 bases matching TRBD2. CDR1 SNHLY and CDR2 FYNNEI come from the germline V gene. V shed 3 bases, J shed 4 bases, and the junction held 15 bases outside the gene matches. CDR3 length equals 18 residues. CDR3 nucleotides: TGTGCCAGCAGTGACGGCCCTGCGGGGGGGCCAGTTGGAGAGACCCAGTACTTC. Amino acid sequence: CASSDGPAGGPVGETQYF.

This clonotype has just a few counts. The CDR3 DNA reads as TGTGCCAGCAGCCATGAAAGGAAATCCTACAATGAGCAGTTCTTC. Translation: CASSHERKSYNEQFF. The chain combines TRBV3-1 with TRBJ2-1; D is unresolved. From germline, CDR1 is LGHDT and CDR2 YNNKEL (reference sequence). The CDR3 covers 15 residues. V was clipped by 3 bases and J by 1 base, with 10 bases between them.

This chain connects TRBV29-1 to TRBJ2-7; TRBD2 aligns across 14 bases. The length of the CDR3 is 11 residues. The germline V gene encodes CDR1 SQVTM and CDR2 ANQGSEA. The CDR3 DNA reads TGCAGCGTGGGGACTAGCGGGGGCCTTCTCGTC. Its protein is CSVGTSGGLLV.